The 9 T cell receptor beta chains below come from one sample, sequenced in a study of response to subunit inactivated influenza vaccine. MiXCR was run by TCRdb on the RT-PCR reads, yielding one entry per CDR3 protein. The sample contains approximately 500,000 distinct CDR3 sequences, 13% of which appear only once. The sample in question was PBMCs from blood, obtained roughly 6 weeks after vaccination. The receptors stem from a man aged 50 to 59 who received an inactivated influenza vaccine.

There are many counts of this clonotype. The rearrangement links TRBV11-2 to TRBJ1-5; 8 bases match TRBD1. The CDR3 has 15 residues. J gave up 5 bases and V 5 bases, and 8 bases lay outside the gene matches. Germline V CDR1 and CDR2: SGHAT, FQNNGV. As DNA, the CDR3 is TGTGCCAGCAGCCCTGGACAGGGTGGTGATCAGCCCCAGCATTTT. This sequence encodes CASSPGQGGDQPQHF.

The chain recombines TRBV7-9 with TRBJ2-1; D may be TRBD1 (6 bases). CDR1 is SEHNR and CDR2 is FQNEAQ in the germline V gene (reference sequence). Trimming shortened V by 0 bases and J by 3 bases, and 12 bases separated the two germline ends. This CDR3 is 16 amino acids long. As DNA, the CDR3 is TGTGCCAGCAGCTTAGCGTGGACAGAGAACTACAATGAGCAGTTCTTC. Translating gives CASSLAWTENYNEQFF.

This chain links TRBV3-1 with TRBJ2-7; D call uncertain. The germline gives CDR1 LGHDT, CDR2 YNNKEL (reference sequence). This CDR3 is built from 15 residues. Trimming left V 1 base short and J 2 bases short, with 12 bases between. The CDR3 loop reads CASSQVGRTPYEQYF. The DNA of the CDR3 is TGTGCCAGCAGCCAAGTGGGCAGGACCCCCTACGAGCAGTACTTC.

This clonotype occurred once. The J gene is TRBJ1-6, the V gene TRBV7-8; TRBD1 is a possible D gene (6 bases). Germline V CDR1 and CDR2: SGHVS, FQNEAQ. Trimming shortened V by 8 bases and J by 8 bases, and 16 bases separated the two germline ends. This CDR3 contains 14 residues. The CDR3 region is CASGAVQGHSPLHF. The CDR3 coding sequence is TGTGCCAGCGGAGCGGTACAGGGCCATTCACCCCTCCACTTT.

This clonotype has a count of ten or more. The rearrangement joins TRBV4-1 to TRBJ1-4; tentative D call: TRBD1 (6 bases). The V gene's germline CDR1 is MGHRA and CDR2 YSYEKL. Between the trimmed V and J ends, which lost 2 bases and 7 bases, there was a span of 11 bases. CDR3 length: 14 amino acids. Here the CDR3 reads CASSQPGQREKLFF. The CDR3 DNA reads TGCGCCAGCAGCCAACCGGGACAACGTGAAAAACTGTTTTTT.

This clonotype was found a few times. The chain couples TRBV6-1 to TRBJ1-6, with D unclear. The CDR3 sequence is 12 residues long. Germline CDR1 and CDR2: MNHNS and SASEGT. V was pared by 2 bases and J by 12 bases, with 8 bases between. The CDR3 protein is CASSEQRGPLHF. The CDR3 nucleotides read TGTGCCAGCAGTGAACAGAGAGGACCCCTCCACTTT.

This clonotype was observed a handful of times. The chain uses TRBV5-6 and TRBJ1-1, with 9 bases identical to TRBD1. CDR1 is SGHDT and CDR2 is YYEEEE in the germline V gene. The CDR3 runs to 14 residues. Germline trimming cut 6 bases from V and 5 bases from J; bases unmatched to any gene: 8. The CDR3 region has the DNA TGTGCCAGCAAAGGACAGGGGCGGGGTACTGAAGCTTTCTTT. Its protein is CASKGQGRGTEAFF.

The sample holds a few counts of this clonotype. The chain has TRBV3-1 and TRBJ2-3; no reliable D call. V lost 1 base and J 4 bases, leaving 12 bases between the germline ends. The V gene's germline CDR1 is LGHDT and CDR2 YNNKEL (reference sequence). The CDR3 has 15 residues. Written as DNA, the CDR3 is TGTGCCAGCAGCCAAGGGGGAACTTCTGCAGATACGCAGTATTTT. It specifies CASSQGGTSADTQYF.

This clonotype has just a few counts. The chain has TRBV5-1 and TRBJ1-6; D is unresolved. The germline CDR1 and CDR2 sequences are SGHRS and YFSETQ. The V and J ends lost 0 bases and 6 bases respectively, with 13 bases between them. This CDR3 contains 16 residues. The CDR3 region is CASSLDQTATNSPLHF. CDR3 nucleotides: TGCGCCAGCAGCTTGGATCAAACAGCTACTAATTCACCCCTCCACTTT.